This entry is about one T cell receptor (beta chain). Every contributor of samples was a Caucasian grown-up residing in Nashville, Tennessee. Trimming took 0 bases from V and 1 from J, leaving 7 bases between them. This CDR3 region has 14 residues. In germline, CDR1 is SGHRS, CDR2 YFSETQ. The sample originates from a study of shared clonotypes between healthy human individuals. Some clones are missing from TCRdb's copy, which holds only in-frame ones; the method was immunoSEQ multiplex PCR. The table records roughly 400,000 clones, 96% of them present only once. Sequenced sample: memory CD8+ T cells sorted from blood. Subset given: CD45RO+ cells pooled with CCR7-negative TemRA cells. The chain uses TRBV5-1 and TRBJ1-2, with unresolved D. The TCR sequence derives from a man aged 25-45 years in good health. In DNA form, the CDR3 reads TGCGCCAGCAGCTTGGGGGGTGTTAACTATGGCTACACCTTC. This codes for CASSLGGVNYGYTF.